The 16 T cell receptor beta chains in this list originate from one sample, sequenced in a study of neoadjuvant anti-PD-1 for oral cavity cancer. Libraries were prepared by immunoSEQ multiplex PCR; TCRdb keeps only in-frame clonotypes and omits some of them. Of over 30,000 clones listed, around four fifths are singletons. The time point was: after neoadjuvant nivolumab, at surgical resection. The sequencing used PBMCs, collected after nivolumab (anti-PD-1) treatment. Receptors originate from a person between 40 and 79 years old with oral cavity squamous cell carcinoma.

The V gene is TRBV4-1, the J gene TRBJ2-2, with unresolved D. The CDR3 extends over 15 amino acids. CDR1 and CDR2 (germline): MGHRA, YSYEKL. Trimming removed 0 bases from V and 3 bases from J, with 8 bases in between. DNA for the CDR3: TGCGCCAGCAGCCAAGATAGGGTGCACACCGGGGAGCTGTTTTTT. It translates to CASSQDRVHTGELFF.

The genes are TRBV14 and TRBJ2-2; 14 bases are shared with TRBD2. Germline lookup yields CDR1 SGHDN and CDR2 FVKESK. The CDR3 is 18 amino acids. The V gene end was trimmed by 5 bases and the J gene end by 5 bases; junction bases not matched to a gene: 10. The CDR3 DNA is TGTGCCAGCAGCTTTCGACTAGCGGGGGGGCCTCGGACCGGGGAGCTGTTTTTT. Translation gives CASSFRLAGGPRTGELFF. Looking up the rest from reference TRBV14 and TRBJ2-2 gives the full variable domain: EAGVTQFPSHSVIEKGQTVTLRCDPISGHDNLYWYRRVMGKEIKFLLHFVKESKQDESGMPNNRFLAERTGGTYSTLKVQPAELEDSGVYFCASSFRLAGGPRTGELFFGEGSRLTVL.

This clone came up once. The CDR3 reads CASSQAGTGSPTDTQYF. The CDR3 nucleotides are TGCGCCAGCAGCCAAGCCGGGACAGGGTCCCCCACAGATACGCAGTATTTT. The chain recombines TRBV4-1 with TRBJ2-3, with 9 positions matching TRBD1. The length of the CDR3 is 17 residues. The V gene's germline CDR1 is MGHRA and CDR2 YSYEKL. V shed 1 base, J shed 2 bases, and the junction held 7 bases outside the gene matches.

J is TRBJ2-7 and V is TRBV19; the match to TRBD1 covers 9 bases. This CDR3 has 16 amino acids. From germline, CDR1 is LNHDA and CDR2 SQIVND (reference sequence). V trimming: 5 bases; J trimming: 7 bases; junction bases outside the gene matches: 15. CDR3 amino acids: CASSVNRGRGMWEQYF. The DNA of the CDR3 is TGTGCCAGTAGTGTAAACAGGGGGCGAGGGATGTGGGAGCAGTACTTC.

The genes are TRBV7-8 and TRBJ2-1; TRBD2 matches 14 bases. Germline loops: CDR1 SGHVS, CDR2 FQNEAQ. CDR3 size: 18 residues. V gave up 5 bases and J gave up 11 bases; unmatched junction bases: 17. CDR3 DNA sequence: TGTGCCAGCAGCCCTACCTCGACTAGCGGGGGGGCCGGGATAAAGCAGTTCTTC. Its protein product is CASSPTSTSGGAGIKQFF.

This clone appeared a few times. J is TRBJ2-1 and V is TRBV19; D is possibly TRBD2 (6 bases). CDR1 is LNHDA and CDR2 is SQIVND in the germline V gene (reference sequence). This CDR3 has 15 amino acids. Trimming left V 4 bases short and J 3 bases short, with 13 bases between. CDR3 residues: CASSNWEEGYNEQFF. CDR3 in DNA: TGTGCCAGTAGTAATTGGGAGGAAGGCTACAATGAGCAGTTCTTC.

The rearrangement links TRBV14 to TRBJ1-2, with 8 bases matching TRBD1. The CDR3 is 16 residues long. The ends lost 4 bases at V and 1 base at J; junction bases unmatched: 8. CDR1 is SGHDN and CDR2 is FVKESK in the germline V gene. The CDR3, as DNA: TGTGCCAGCAGCCGAGGGGACAGGACCTATAACTATGGCTACACCTTC. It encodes CASSRGDRTYNYGYTF.

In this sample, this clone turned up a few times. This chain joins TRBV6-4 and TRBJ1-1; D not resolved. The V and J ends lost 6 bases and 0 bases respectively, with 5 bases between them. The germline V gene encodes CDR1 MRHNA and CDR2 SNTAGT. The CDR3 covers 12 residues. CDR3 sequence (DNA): TGTGCCAGCAGGGGAGTGAACACTGAAGCTTTCTTT. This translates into CASRGVNTEAFF.

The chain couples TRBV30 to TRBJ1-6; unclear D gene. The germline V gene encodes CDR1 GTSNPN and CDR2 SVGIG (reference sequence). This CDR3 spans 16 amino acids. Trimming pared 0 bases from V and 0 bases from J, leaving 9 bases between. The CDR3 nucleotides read TGTGCCTGGAGTGTAGGGAGCGGCTCCTATAATTCACCCCTCCACTTT. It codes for CAWSVGSGSYNSPLHF.

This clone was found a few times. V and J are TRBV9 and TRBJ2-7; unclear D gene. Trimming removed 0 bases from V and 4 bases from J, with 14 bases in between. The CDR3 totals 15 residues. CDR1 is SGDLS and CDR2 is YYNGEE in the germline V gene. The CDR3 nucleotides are TGTGCCAGCAGCGTAGACCCAAGGCAGGAATACGAGCAGTACTTC. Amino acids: CASSVDPRQEYEQYF.

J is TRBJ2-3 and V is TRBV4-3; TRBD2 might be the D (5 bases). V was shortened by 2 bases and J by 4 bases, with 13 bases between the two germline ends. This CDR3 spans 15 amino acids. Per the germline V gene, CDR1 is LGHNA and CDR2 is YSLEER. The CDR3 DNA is TGCGCCAGCAGCCAACCGGCGGGTTGGGCAGATACGCAGTATTTT. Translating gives CASSQPAGWADTQYF.

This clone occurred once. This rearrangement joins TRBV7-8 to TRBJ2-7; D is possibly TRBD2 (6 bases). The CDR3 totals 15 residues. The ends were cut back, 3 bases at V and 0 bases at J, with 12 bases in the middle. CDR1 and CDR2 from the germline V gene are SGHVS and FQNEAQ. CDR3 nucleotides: TGTGCCAGCAGCTTGGTGGAGGGAAACTCCTACGAGCAGTACTTC. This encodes CASSLVEGNSYEQYF.

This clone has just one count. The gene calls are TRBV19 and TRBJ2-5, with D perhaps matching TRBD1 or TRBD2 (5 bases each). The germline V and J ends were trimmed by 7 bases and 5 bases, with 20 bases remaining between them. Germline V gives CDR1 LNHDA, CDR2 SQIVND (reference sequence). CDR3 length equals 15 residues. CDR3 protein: CASNSGRDAEETQYF. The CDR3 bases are TGTGCCAGTAACTCCGGCAGGGACGCGGAGGAGACCCAGTACTTC.

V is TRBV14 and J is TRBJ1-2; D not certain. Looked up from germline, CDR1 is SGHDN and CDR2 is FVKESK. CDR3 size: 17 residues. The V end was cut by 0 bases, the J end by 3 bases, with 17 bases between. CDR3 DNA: TGTGCCAGCAGCCAAGATGGGCGGAACGAAAGGGACTATGGCTACACCTTC. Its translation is CASSQDGRNERDYGYTF.

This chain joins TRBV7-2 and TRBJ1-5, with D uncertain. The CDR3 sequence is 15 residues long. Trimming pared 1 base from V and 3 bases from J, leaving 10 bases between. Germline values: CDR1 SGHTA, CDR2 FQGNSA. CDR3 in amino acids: CASSLVGSPNQPQHF. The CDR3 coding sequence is TGTGCCAGCAGCTTAGTGGGGTCCCCCAATCAGCCCCAGCATTTT.

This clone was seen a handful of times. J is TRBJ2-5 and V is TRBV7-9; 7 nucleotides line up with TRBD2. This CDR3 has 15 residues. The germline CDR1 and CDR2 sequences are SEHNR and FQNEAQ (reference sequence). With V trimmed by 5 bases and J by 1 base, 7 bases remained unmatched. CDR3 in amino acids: CASSDRRGTQETQYF. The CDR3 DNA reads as TGTGCCAGCAGCGATAGGCGGGGGACCCAAGAGACCCAGTACTTC.